The 3 T cell receptor beta chains in this list originate from one sample, sequenced in a study of technical replicates of blood from a handful of donors. TCRdb's table, derived via immunoSEQ multiplex PCR, lists solely in-frame clones and lacks some. This table holds over 55,000 clones, roughly 91% found once. Sequencing used PBMCs. Source of these receptors: a human donor in good health. Some clones in this sample may be carry-over from other donors' samples.

The CDR3 loop is CASSLYGVYNEQFF. The CDR3 nucleotides read TGTGCCAGCAGCTTATACGGGGTCTACAATGAGCAGTTCTTC. The chain carries TRBV11-2 and TRBJ2-1; D possibly corresponds to TRBD2 (5 bases). Between the trimmed V and J ends, which lost 2 bases and 3 bases, there was a span of 8 bases. The CDR3 spans 14 residues. Germline lookup yields CDR1 SGHAT and CDR2 FQNNGV.

Details on this clone: Within the sample, other DNA sequences also encode this same CDR3. The chain uses TRBV7-2 and TRBJ2-3, with 12 bases aligning to TRBD2. Germline values: CDR1 SGHTA, CDR2 FQGNSA. With 3 bases clipped from V and 0 bases from J, the junction kept 1 base outside the gene matches. The CDR3 is 16 residues long. The CDR3 protein is CASSLLAGGSTDTQYF. The CDR3, as DNA: TGTGCCAGCAGCTTGCTAGCGGGGGGGAGCACAGATACGCAGTATTTT. Full variable domain (missing parts from reference TRBV7-2 and TRBJ2-3): GAGVSQSPSNKVTEKGKDVELRCDPISGHTALYWYRQSLGQGLEFLIYFQGNSAPDKSGLPSDRFSAERTGGSVSTLTIQRTQQEDSAVYLCASSLLAGGSTDTQYFGPGTRLTVL.

This clone was seen more than once but under ten times. The chain employs TRBV10-2 and TRBJ2-2, with TRBD2 matching over 14 bases. The CDR3 totals 15 residues. Per germline, CDR1 WSHSY and CDR2 SAAADI. The J segment lost 5 bases and the V segment lost 10 bases, leaving 6 bases of the junction unmatched. CDR3 loop: CAIGTSGRETGELFF. The CDR3 nucleotides are TGCGCCATAGGGACTAGCGGGAGAGAAACCGGGGAGCTGTTTTTT.